Listed below are T cell receptor beta chains from one sample, sequenced in a study of human T cells and chemical hapten exposure. TCRdb processed the RACE reads anew with MiXCR; each CDR3 protein has one entry. The table includes just over 95,000 distinct CDR3 sequences, 27% detected once. The sequences come from whole blood, collected in connection with sensitization to the hapten diphenylcyclopropenone (DPC). These TCRs come from a man aged 40-55 years with alopecia areata. Some clones in this sample may be carry-over from other donors' samples. CDR3s include the opening cysteine and the closing phenylalanine or tryptophan. D genes are given only for firm matches. Expanded clones are given a class, and other clones once, few, many or no size at all.

DNA: TGTGCCAGCAGTTTGGTGAGGAGCAACGGGGAGCTGTTTTTT; CDR3: CASSLVRSNGELFF; D: -; V: TRBV28; size: few; J: TRBJ2-2
DNA: TGTGCCAGCAGCTCTACAGTGAAGGGCTTCAGCGAGACCCAGTACTTC; CDR3: CASSSTVKGFSETQYF; D: -; V: TRBV7-9; size: few; J: TRBJ2-5
DNA: TGCGCCAGCAGCAACGGACAGGGTATGAAGCAAGAGACCCAGTACTTC; CDR3: CASSNGQGMKQETQYF; D: TRBD1; V: TRBV5-1; size: -; J: TRBJ2-5
DNA: TGTGCCAGCAGCCAAGAGACCGGGAGCACAGATACGCAGTATTTT; CDR3: CASSQETGSTDTQYF; D: -; V: TRBV4-2; size: few; J: TRBJ2-3
DNA: TGTGCCAGCAGCCCCTCGCGGCAGGCTTGGGATAGCAATCAGCCCCAGCATTTT; CDR3: CASSPSRQAWDSNQPQHF; D: -; V: TRBV5-8; size: few; J: TRBJ1-5
DNA: TGCGCCAGCAGCCAAGTCGGGACAGGGGCGAATCAGCCCCAGCATTTT; CDR3: CASSQVGTGANQPQHF; D: TRBD1; V: TRBV4-1; size: once; J: TRBJ1-5
DNA: TGCGCCAGCAGCCAAGATCGGGGACTAGTGCGTCGCGAGCAGTACTTC; CDR3: CASSQDRGLVRREQYF; D: TRBD2; V: TRBV4-1; size: few; J: TRBJ2-7
DNA: TGTGCCAGCAGTTTAAGGCCCAGTCGCGCTGGAACAGATACGCAGTATTTT; CDR3: CASSLRPSRAGTDTQYF; D: -; V: TRBV12-3/TRBV12-4; size: many; J: TRBJ2-3
DNA: TGTGCCAGCAGTGGTGGACTAGCGAGTTCAGATACGCAGTATTTT; CDR3: CASSGGLASSDTQYF; D: TRBD2; V: TRBV6-1; size: few; J: TRBJ2-3
DNA: TGTGCCAGCAGCAGCCTGGGCTACACCTTC; CDR3: CASSSLGYTF; D: -; V: TRBV6-6; size: -; J: TRBJ1-2
DNA: TGCGCCAGCAGCAGAGGAGGTAGCGGGACAAACTACGAGCAGTACTTC; CDR3: CASSRGGSGTNYEQYF; D: TRBD2; V: TRBV5-1; size: -; J: TRBJ2-7
DNA: TGTGCCAGCAGCGAGGGACTAAGGTATGAGCAGTTCTTC; CDR3: CASSEGLRYEQFF; D: TRBD2; V: TRBV9; size: -; J: TRBJ2-1
DNA: TGTGCCAGCAGCCTGACAGCGTCCTCCTACGAGCAGTACTTC; CDR3: CASSLTASSYEQYF; D: -; V: TRBV27; size: -; J: TRBJ2-7
DNA: TGTGCCACCAGCAGACAGAACACTGAAGCTTTCTTT; CDR3: CATSRQNTEAFF; D: -; V: TRBV15; size: few; J: TRBJ1-1
DNA: TGCAGTGCCCTATATAGCTCTAGCGGCACAGATACGCAGTATTTT; CDR3: CSALYSSSGTDTQYF; D: -; V: TRBV20-1; size: -; J: TRBJ2-3
DNA: TGTGCCAGCAGCCCCAACCGACAGACTGCCGACGCTTTCTTT; CDR3: CASSPNRQTADAFF; D: -; V: TRBV7-2; size: -; J: TRBJ1-1
DNA: TGTGCCAGCAGCCCTACTAGCGTGGGAGGAGAGACCCAGTACTTC; CDR3: CASSPTSVGGETQYF; D: TRBD2; V: TRBV6-2/TRBV6-3; size: many; J: TRBJ2-5
DNA: TGCAGCGTTGACGAGTCAGGGCGGGATGAGCAGTTCTTC; CDR3: CSVDESGRDEQFF; D: -; V: TRBV29-1; size: -; J: TRBJ2-1
DNA: TGTGCCAGCACCCTACGCTTAGCCAAAAACATTCAGTACTTC; CDR3: CASTLRLAKNIQYF; D: -; V: TRBV12-3/TRBV12-4; size: -; J: TRBJ2-4
DNA: TGCGCCAGCAGCCAAGATACCAACAGGGGTTCTGGGGCCAACGTCCTGACTTTC; CDR3: CASSQDTNRGSGANVLTF; D: TRBD1; V: TRBV4-3; size: few; J: TRBJ2-6
DNA: TGTGCCAGCAGCCCCGGGGGAAATGGGGAGCAGTACTTC; CDR3: CASSPGGNGEQYF; D: -; V: TRBV28; size: few; J: TRBJ2-7
DNA: TGTGCCACCAGCAGAGAGCGACAGGGGGCATCAGATACGCAGTATTTT; CDR3: CATSRERQGASDTQYF; D: TRBD1; V: TRBV15; size: few; J: TRBJ2-3
DNA: TGTGCCAGCAGTTTAACTAGCGGGAGCCCAAAGACCCAGTACTTC; CDR3: CASSLTSGSPKTQYF; D: TRBD2; V: TRBV27; size: many; J: TRBJ2-5
DNA: TGTGCCAGCAGTTTGTTGGGGGAGCAGTACTTC; CDR3: CASSLLGEQYF; D: -; V: TRBV12-3/TRBV12-4; size: -; J: TRBJ2-7
DNA: TGTGCCAGCAGCTCCCTAGGGGGAGGGCAATTTGTTACGCAGTATTTT; CDR3: CASSSLGGGQFVTQYF; D: -; V: TRBV7-2; size: few; J: TRBJ2-3
DNA: TGCAGTGAGGAGACTAGCGGGAGGGAGAAGTTCTTC; CDR3: CSEETSGREKFF; D: TRBD2; V: TRBV20-1; size: few; J: TRBJ2-1
DNA: TGTGCCAGCAGTCCCCTCCGCGGGGCTAGCACAGATACGCAGTATTTT; CDR3: CASSPLRGASTDTQYF; D: -; V: TRBV28; size: few; J: TRBJ2-3
DNA: TGTGCCAGCCTCCCTGGGGGCTCTGGGGCCAACGTCCTGACTTTC; CDR3: CASLPGGSGANVLTF; D: -; V: TRBV28; size: -; J: TRBJ2-6
DNA: TGTGCCAGCAGTTTAACGCGACGGGCTAGCGGTCAGCCCCAGCATTTT; CDR3: CASSLTRRASGQPQHF; D: -; V: TRBV6-2/TRBV6-3; size: few; J: TRBJ1-5
DNA: TGTGCCAGCAGCTTCCGGACAGAGCCAAAACTGTTTTTT; CDR3: CASSFRTEPKLFF; D: -; V: TRBV5-6; size: many; J: TRBJ1-4
DNA: TGCAGTGCTAGTCTAGCGGGAGGCCCCACAGATACGCAGTATTTT; CDR3: CSASLAGGPTDTQYF; D: TRBD2; V: TRBV20-1; size: -; J: TRBJ2-3
DNA: TGTGCCAGCAGCTTACTCTACCCCTCAGGGTACGAGCAGTACTTC; CDR3: CASSLLYPSGYEQYF; D: -; V: TRBV5-5; size: few; J: TRBJ2-7
DNA: TGCGCCAGCAGAAAGCAGGCGAACCCAGATACGCAGTATTTT; CDR3: CASRKQANPDTQYF; D: -; V: TRBV5-1; size: -; J: TRBJ2-3
DNA: TGCGCCAGCACAGAACCCGGCACAGATACGCAGTATTTT; CDR3: CASTEPGTDTQYF; D: -; V: TRBV5-1; size: few; J: TRBJ2-3
DNA: TGCAGCGCTGCCAGGGACGACTCCTACAATGAGCAGTTCTTC; CDR3: CSAARDDSYNEQFF; D: -; V: TRBV29-1; size: few; J: TRBJ2-1
DNA: TGTGCCAGCAGTCGAGGACTAGCGGGAGGGCCCAACGAGCAGTACTTC; CDR3: CASSRGLAGGPNEQYF; D: TRBD2; V: TRBV28; size: -; J: TRBJ2-7
DNA: TGTGCCAGCAGCCCCGAGTGGAACAGGGGACAACTTATGAGCCAAGAGACCCAGTACTTC; CDR3: CASSPEWNRGQLMSQETQYF; D: TRBD1; V: TRBV28; size: -; J: TRBJ2-5
DNA: TGTGCCACCAGTCAGGGAAGGGGCAATCAGCCCCAGCATTTT; CDR3: CATSQGRGNQPQHF; D: -; V: TRBV24-1; size: -; J: TRBJ1-5
DNA: TGTGCCAGCAGCCAAGGGATCGGCTCCTACGAGCAGTACTTC; CDR3: CASSQGIGSYEQYF; D: -; V: TRBV3-1; size: many; J: TRBJ2-7
DNA: TGTGCCAGCAGACCTGGACTAGCGGGCACAGATACGCAGTATTTT; CDR3: CASRPGLAGTDTQYF; D: TRBD2; V: TRBV2; size: many; J: TRBJ2-3